The sample holds a few counts of the clone carrying this T cell receptor beta chain. V lost 5 bases, J lost 6 bases, and 16 bases lay in between. Germline CDR1 is MNHEY and CDR2 is SVGAGI. The CDR3 runs 15 residues. The record originates from a study of blood T cell repertoires in COVID-19. The wider study: Italy, Spain and the United States were the sources of the convalescent and acute COVID-19 samples. In each case, the material was cDNA or gDNA derived from T cells, B-cell-depleted T cells, or PBMCs.

In the original analysis: Estimated nucleated cell counts came from reference gene primer amplification. This table comes from immunoSEQ multiplex PCR, and its TCRdb copy is limited to in-frame clones, with some not included. D and trimming were read from the DNA, whereas the V and J calls and clone size are those reported in that table. The sample lists 30,000 to 35,000 clones; roughly 84% were seen once. The sequence derives from a man between 60 and 75 years old with active COVID-19. Sample: peripheral blood. The rearrangement uses TRBV6-5 and TRBJ1-4; D possibly corresponds to TRBD1 (6 bases). CDR3 loop: CASSQGHSEHEKLFF. The CDR3 bases are TGTGCCAGCAGTCAGGGACACTCCGAACATGAAAAACTGTTTTTT.